This T cell receptor beta chain was identified in a study of radiotherapy plus CTLA-4 blockade in lung cancer (dated by TCRdb to the late 2010s). Regarding the study in general: Among the enrolled patients, roughly 17% had an objective response, and 31% reached disease control.

V is cut back by 4 bases and J by 10 bases, with 8 bases in the junction unmatched. The germline V gene (reference sequence) sets CDR1 to LNHDA and CDR2 to SQIVND. The CDR3 runs 13 amino acids, cysteine and phenylalanine included. The CDR3 DNA has 39 bases and is translated from base 1. Libraries came from the immunoSEQ multiplex PCR assay. TCRdb re-hosts the immuneACCESS table, in-frame sequences only. Its copies lack some clones; in the studies checked, an unresolved V gene accounts for under half of them, and the cause for the rest is not known. The sample data list 43,000 or so clones, and approximately 62% of these were observed just once. The top ten clones comprise approximately 18% of the sample. The paper as a whole reports these results and caveats: The strongest predictors of response were reported to be early dynamic shifts in blood T cell clones along with a rise in serum interferon-beta following radiation. After treatment with radiotherapy and ipilimumab, TCR clones that came from tumors expanded in the peripheral blood.

With regard to this clone: The specificity of this receptor is unknown. Base qualities are missing; no much larger clone stands one base away.

The study tested focal radiation therapy combined with CTLA-4 blockade (ipilimumab) in patients with chemo-refractory metastatic non-small-cell lung cancer. The chain is made from TRBV19 and TRBJ2-7; the junction holds 9 bases that match TRBD1. This sample comprised peripheral blood, obtained from a patient treated with radiotherapy plus ipilimumab. The clonotype originates from a human donor with non-small cell lung cancer who had a partial response to radiotherapy plus ipilimumab. The nucleotide sequence is given as TGTGCCAGTAGTACCGGGACAGGGCTGGAACAGTACTTC. This encodes CASSTGTGLEQYF. Outside the CDR3, residues come from the reference TRBV19 and TRBJ2-7 proteins, so the full variable domain is: DGGITQSPKYLFRKEGQNVTLSCEQNLNHDAMYWYRQDPGQGLRLIYYSQIVNDFQKGDIAEGYSVSREKKESFPLTVTSAQKNPTAFYLCASSTGTGLEQYFGPGTRLTVT.